Listed here is a single T cell receptor beta chain. This sample was taken from a study of T cells in localized non-small cell lung cancer. V shed 2 bases and J shed 4 bases, with 15 bases lying between them. There are 16 residues in the CDR3. Looked up from germline, CDR1 is SNHLY and CDR2 is FYNNEI. Only in-frame clones appear in the TCRdb table, and some are missing; sequencing was by immunoSEQ multiplex PCR. The table records about 52,000 clones, about 88% of them present only once. The gene calls are TRBV2 and TRBJ2-1; D possibly uses TRBD1 or TRBD2 (6 bases each). The sequence derives from a female donor with stage II lung adenocarcinoma. The sample here was PBMCs, taken before any cancer treatment. CDR3 nucleotide sequence: TGTGCCAGCAGTGAAACGATTGGGGGGCTGTACAATGAGCAGTTCTTC. Translating gives CASSETIGGLYNEQFF.